This TCR beta chain was profiled in a study of identical twins. A universal primer site was incorporated via template switching, and the cDNA contained unique molecular identifiers. MiXCR was run by TCRdb on the 5' RACE reads, yielding one entry per CDR3 protein. The data contain about 430,000 distinct CDR3 sequences, 18% of them seen just once; the ten biggest clones take up less than 15%. Study-wide results and limits: Cord blood's abundant beta clonotypes had fewer insertions, unlike memory repertoires. The analysis was cross-sectional rather than longitudinal within donors. The study found weaker excess twin sharing in beta out-of-frame sequences.

Germline loops: CDR1 SGHRS, CDR2 YFSETQ. The CDR3 length is 15 residues. V shed 2 bases and J 6 bases; nucleotides not matched to a gene: 6. A few counts support this clonotype. Antigen: not known. The chain employs TRBV5-1 and TRBJ2-7; 12 nucleotides line up with TRBD2. This receptor was taken from a man aged 50-59 years in good health. Sequencing was performed on naive T cells sorted from blood. The CDR3 is CASSLRLAGVGEQYF. As DNA, the CDR3 is TGCGCCAGCAGCTTAAGACTAGCGGGGGTCGGCGAGCAGTACTTC.